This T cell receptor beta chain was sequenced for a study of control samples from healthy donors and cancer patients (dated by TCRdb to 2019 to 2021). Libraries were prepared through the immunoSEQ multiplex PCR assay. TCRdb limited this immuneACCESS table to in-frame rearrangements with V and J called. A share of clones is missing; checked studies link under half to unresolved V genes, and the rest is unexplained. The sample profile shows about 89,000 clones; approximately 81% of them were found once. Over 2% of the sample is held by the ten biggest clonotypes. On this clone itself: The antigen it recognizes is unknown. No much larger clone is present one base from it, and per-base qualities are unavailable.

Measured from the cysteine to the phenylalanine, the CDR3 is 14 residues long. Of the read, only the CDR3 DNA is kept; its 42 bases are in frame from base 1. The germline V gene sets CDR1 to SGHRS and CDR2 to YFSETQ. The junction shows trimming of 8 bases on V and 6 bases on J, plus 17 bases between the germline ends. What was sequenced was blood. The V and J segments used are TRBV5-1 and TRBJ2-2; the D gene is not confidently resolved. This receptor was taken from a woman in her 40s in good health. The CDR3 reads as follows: CASLLDLGPGELFF. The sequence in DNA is TGCGCCAGTCTGTTGGACCTTGGGCCCGGGGAGCTGTTTTTT.